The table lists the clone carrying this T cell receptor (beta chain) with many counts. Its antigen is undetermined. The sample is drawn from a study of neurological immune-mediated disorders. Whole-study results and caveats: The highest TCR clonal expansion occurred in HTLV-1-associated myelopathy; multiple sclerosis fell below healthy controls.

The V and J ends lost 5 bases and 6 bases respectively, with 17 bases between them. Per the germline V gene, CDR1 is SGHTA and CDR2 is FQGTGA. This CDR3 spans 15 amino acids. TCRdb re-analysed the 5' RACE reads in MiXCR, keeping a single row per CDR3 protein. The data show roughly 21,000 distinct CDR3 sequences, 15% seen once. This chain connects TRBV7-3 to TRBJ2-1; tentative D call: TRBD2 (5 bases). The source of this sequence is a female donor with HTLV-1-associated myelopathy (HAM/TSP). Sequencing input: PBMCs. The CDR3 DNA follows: TGTGCCAGCAGCCCGAGTAGCGTCTCTCTCAATGAGCAGTTCTTC. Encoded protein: CASSPSSVSLNEQFF.